This entry lists 26 T cell receptor beta chains sequenced from one sample in a study of beta chain features in type 1 diabetes. Isolated RNA was reverse transcribed in full, so expressed TCRB transcripts were sequenced. Measured with immunoSEQ multiplex PCR; TCRdb has only the in-frame clones, and not every one. The sample shows 500,000 to 850,000 clones, 11% to 15% of them seen only once. Study-wide results and caveats: Shorter TCRB CDR3s, moderately but significantly so, were found in Type 1 diabetes patients in all four CD4+ subsets.

Their recognized antigens are unknown. Sample: naive CD4+ T cells from blood. These receptors all stem from a man younger than 35 with type 1 diabetes.

The rearrangement uses TRBV14 and TRBJ1-6; a possible D gene is TRBD1 (6 bases). Trimming removed 0 bases at V and 0 bases at J, with 18 bases between. Germline CDR1 is SGHDN and CDR2 is FVKESK. The CDR3 totals 20 residues. The CDR3, as DNA: TGTGCCAGCAGCCAAGACCAACCGGGACATCCGAGCTCCTATAATTCACCCCTCCACTTT. Translated, it gives CASSQDQPGHPSSYNSPLHF.

The rearrangement joins TRBV5-1 to TRBJ2-5; either TRBD1 or TRBD2 may supply D (5 bases each). The ends were cut back, 4 bases at V and 2 bases at J, with 9 bases in the middle. The CDR3 spans 13 residues. Germline loops: CDR1 SGHRS, CDR2 YFSETQ. CDR3 coding DNA: TGCGCCAGCAGCGGGACCAGACAAGAGACCCAGTACTTC. Its translation: CASSGTRQETQYF.

This clone was detected only a few times. The chain links TRBV18 to TRBJ1-1; D unresolved. Germline CDR1 reads KGHSH; CDR2 reads LQKENI. The length of the CDR3 is 15 residues. With 4 bases removed from V and 3 bases from J, the gap between germline ends came to 15 bases. CDR3 protein: CASSHGRAGYTEAFF. For the CDR3, the DNA is TGTGCCAGCTCACACGGTCGGGCTGGGTACACTGAAGCTTTCTTT. Together with reference TRBV18 and TRBJ1-1, the CDR3 gives the full variable domain: NAGVMQNPRHLVRRRGQEARLRCSPMKGHSHVYWYRQLPEEGLKFMVYLQKENIIDESGMPKERFSAEFPKEGPSILRIQQVVRGDSAAYFCASSHGRAGYTEAFFGQGTRLTVV.

This clone was counted only a few times. Here the CDR3 DNA reads TGCGCCAGCAGCCAGACCCTTTCCCAAGAGACCCAGTACTTC. This sequence encodes CASSQTLSQETQYF. The genes are TRBV4-3 and TRBJ2-5, with D hard to call. Trimming took off 3 bases at V and 1 base at J, with 9 bases between the two ends. Germline V lookup: CDR1 LGHNA, CDR2 YSLEER. The CDR3 totals 14 residues.

This clone was detected a few times. The rearrangement joins TRBV27 to TRBJ2-1, with D possibly TRBD2 on 6 matching bases. Per the germline V gene, CDR1 is MNHEY and CDR2 is SMNVEV (reference sequence). The CDR3 is 15 amino acids. V lost 4 bases to trimming and J lost 2 bases, with 12 bases between them. As DNA, the CDR3 is TGTGCCAGCAGTTATTCGGGGGAAACCTACAATGAGCAGTTCTTC. It codes for CASSYSGETYNEQFF.

This clone was observed a few times. This sequence joins TRBV7-2 and TRBJ2-5, with 9 positions matching TRBD1. This CDR3 contains 14 residues. V lost 4 bases and J lost 5; bases outside the gene matches: 5. Germline assignment: CDR1 SGHTA and CDR2 FQGNSA. The CDR3 DNA reads as TGTGCCAGCAGCTCACAGGGGGCTGTGGAGACCCAGTACTTC. As protein: CASSSQGAVETQYF.

There are a few counts of this clone. J is TRBJ2-1 and V is TRBV30, with D possibly matching TRBD2 (6 bases). The germline V gene encodes CDR1 GTSNPN and CDR2 SVGIG (reference sequence). CDR3 length: 12 amino acids. Trimming cost V 5 bases and J 15 bases, with 20 bases left between them. In DNA, the CDR3 is TGTGCCTGGGGAGCTAGCGCTAGAGCGTCGTTCTTC. It specifies CAWGASARASFF.

Points on this clone: Additional DNA sequences in this sample encode the identical CDR3. V is TRBV5-1 and J is TRBJ1-4; TRBD1 is a possible D gene (5 bases). Germline CDR1 is SGHRS and CDR2 is YFSETQ. Trimming cost V 4 bases and J 5 bases, with 15 bases left between them. The CDR3 spans 15 residues. The DNA for the CDR3 is TGCGCCAGCAGCCCTCCGGGACGGGGAAATGAAAAACTGTTTTTT. Protein product: CASSPPGRGNEKLFF.

This clone occurred a few times. The genes are TRBV30 and TRBJ2-7; 9 bases fit TRBD1. V lost 6 bases to trimming and J lost 2 bases; unmatched junction nucleotides: 11. Germline lookup yields CDR1 GTSNPN and CDR2 SVGIG (reference sequence). CDR3 length equals 15 residues. The CDR3 reads CACKKPGTGTYEQYF. CDR3 bases: TGTGCCTGCAAAAAACCCGGGACAGGGACCTACGAGCAGTACTTC.

The rearrangement joins TRBV27 to TRBJ2-3; either TRBD1 or TRBD2 may fit D (6 bases each). V was cut by 3 bases and J by 4 bases, with 11 bases left in between. The germline CDR1 and CDR2 sequences are MNHEY and SMNVEV (reference sequence). This CDR3 comprises 14 residues. The CDR3 coding sequence is TGTGCCAGCAGTTTGGGGGGCTGGGCAGATACGCAGTATTTT. This translates into CASSLGGWADTQYF.

V is TRBV30 and J is TRBJ1-2; maybe TRBD1 (5 bases). This CDR3 comprises 14 residues. The V end lost 4 bases, the J end lost 6 bases, and 18 bases lay between the germline ends. Germline V gene data show CDR1 as GTSNPN and CDR2 as SVGIG (reference sequence). CDR3: CAWTAGLPGDGYTF. For the CDR3, the DNA is TGTGCCTGGACCGCCGGCCTACCGGGGGATGGCTACACCTTC.

The chain couples TRBV11-2 to TRBJ2-6; no definite D call. This CDR3 comprises 10 residues. Per germline, CDR1 SGHAT and CDR2 FQNNGV. V was cut by 5 bases and J by 12 bases, with 5 bases left in between. The CDR3 DNA sequence: TGTGCCAGCAGCCCCCGCGTCCTGACTTTC. The encoded protein is CASSPRVLTF.

This clone showed up many times. The chain uses TRBV21-1 and TRBJ2-1; TRBD1 reflects the table's D call only, with no check against the DNA. TRBV21-1 represents a pseudogene. CDR3 length: 15 amino acids. CDR3 sequence (DNA): TGTGCCAGCAGCCAACAGGGGAGGCCCTACAATGAGCAGTTCTTC. This sequence encodes CASSQQGRPYNEQFF.

This chain links TRBV5-1 with TRBJ1-6; TRBD1 is a possible D gene (5 bases). Trimming shortened V by 0 bases and J by 10 bases, and 14 bases separated the two germline ends. CDR1 and CDR2 from the germline V gene are SGHRS and YFSETQ. This CDR3 spans 15 amino acids. CDR3 sequence reads: CASSLANSQGSPLHF. In DNA, the CDR3 is TGCGCCAGCAGCTTGGCGAACAGCCAGGGCTCACCCCTCCACTTT.

V gene TRBV28 combines with J gene TRBJ2-4; 9 nucleotides line up with TRBD1. The CDR3 is 15 residues long. V trimming: 6 bases; J trimming: 0 bases; junction bases outside the gene matches: 3. From germline, CDR1 is MDHEN and CDR2 SYDVKM. The DNA for the CDR3 is TGTGCCAGCAGCAGACAGGGGGTAGCCAAAAACATTCAGTACTTC. It translates to CASSRQGVAKNIQYF.

CDR3 residues: CSAEGGGTEAFF. CDR3 nucleotides: TGCAGCGCCGAAGGGGGAGGGACTGAAGCTTTCTTT. J is TRBJ1-1 and V is TRBV29-1, with TRBD1 as a possible D gene (6 bases). V dropped 7 bases and J dropped 5 bases, with 14 bases sitting between them. Germline V CDR1 and CDR2: SQVTM, ANQGSEA. The CDR3 covers 12 residues.

Concerning this clone: Other DNA sequences from this sample encode an identical CDR3 as well. The chain combines TRBV7-2 with TRBJ2-3; D remains ambiguous. Germline values: CDR1 SGHTA, CDR2 FQGNSA. The CDR3 runs to 12 residues. Between the trimmed V and J ends, which lost 5 bases and 2 bases, there was a span of 5 bases. CDR3 DNA sequence: TGTGCCAGCAGCAGACTCACAGATACGCAGTATTTT. Amino acids: CASSRLTDTQYF. Based on the CDR3 plus reference TRBV7-2 and TRBJ2-3, the full variable domain is GAGVSQSPSNKVTEKGKDVELRCDPISGHTALYWYRQSLGQGLEFLIYFQGNSAPDKSGLPSDRFSAERTGGSVSTLTIQRTQQEDSAVYLCASSRLTDTQYFGPGTRLTVL.

The table lists this clone with a count of one. The V gene is TRBV7-2, the J gene TRBJ2-7; 15 bases are shared with TRBD2. The CDR3 is 16 amino acids. The ends lost 4 bases at V and 3 bases at J; junction bases unmatched: 4. The germline CDR1 and CDR2 sequences are SGHTA and FQGNSA. CDR3 in amino acids: CASSSGLAGGLYEQYF. CDR3 DNA: TGTGCCAGCAGCTCGGGACTAGCGGGGGGCCTCTACGAGCAGTACTTC.

V usage is TRBV9 and J usage is TRBJ2-4; 7 nucleotides align to TRBD2. Germline V gene lookup returns CDR1 SGDLS and CDR2 YYNGEE. Germline trimming cut 3 bases from V and 5 bases from J; bases unmatched to any gene: 11. The length of the CDR3 is 16 residues. The CDR3: CASSAEGRERENIQYF. The CDR3 DNA reads as TGTGCCAGCAGCGCCGAGGGGCGGGAGCGGGAAAACATTCAGTACTTC.

This clone was recorded a few times. V usage is TRBV5-6 and J usage is TRBJ2-3, with 8 nucleotides matching TRBD2. The CDR3 runs 15 residues. From germline, CDR1 is SGHDT and CDR2 YYEEEE. J lost 1 base, V lost 1 base, and 2 bases had no gene match. CDR3 sequence: CASSLRRGGTDTQYF. The CDR3 DNA reads TGTGCCAGCAGCTTGAGGCGGGGGGGCACAGATACGCAGTATTTT.

The chain links TRBV6-4 to TRBJ2-1; TRBD2 might be the D (6 bases). This CDR3 is 13 amino acids long. V lost 2 bases, J lost 6 bases, and 8 bases lay in between. Germline V gives CDR1 MRHNA, CDR2 SNTAGT. This CDR3 reads CASSDGGTNEQFF. CDR3 DNA: TGTGCCAGCAGTGACGGGGGGACCAATGAGCAGTTCTTC.

The CDR3 sequence is CASSLVSRETEAFF. In DNA form, the CDR3 reads TGCGCCAGCAGCTTGGTTAGTAGGGAGACTGAAGCTTTCTTT. The V and J genes are TRBV5-1 and TRBJ1-1; D is unclear. V was cut by 0 bases and J by 5 bases, with 11 bases left in between. The germline CDR1 and CDR2 sequences are SGHRS and YFSETQ. The CDR3 loop spans 14 amino acids.

CDR3 coding DNA: TGTGCCATCAGTAACAGTCCGAACACTGAAGCTTTCTTT. This encodes CAISNSPNTEAFF. The chain recombines TRBV10-3 with TRBJ1-1; D is unresolved. This CDR3 region has 13 residues. Germline V CDR1 and CDR2: ENHRY, SYGVKD. The germline V and J ends were trimmed by 5 bases and 1 base, with 8 bases remaining between them.

The chain recombines TRBV7-9 with TRBJ2-7; the D gene is possibly TRBD2 (6 bases). The CDR3 is made up of 12 amino acids. Trimming left V 7 bases short and J 6 bases short, with 13 bases between. The V gene's germline CDR1 is SEHNR and CDR2 FQNEAQ (reference sequence). CDR3 sequence: CASNLVGSEQYF. DNA for the CDR3: TGTGCCAGCAACCTAGTCGGGAGCGAGCAGTACTTC. Using reference TRBV7-9 and TRBJ2-7 for the parts outside the CDR3, the full variable domain is DTGVSQNPRHKITKRGQNVTFRCDPISEHNRLYWYRQTLGQGPEFLTYFQNEAQLEKSRLLSDRFSAERPKGSFSTLEIQRTEQGDSAMYLCASNLVGSEQYFGPGTRLTVT.

This clone was seen a handful of times. This chain connects TRBV7-6 to TRBJ2-1; D not certain. V was cut by 0 bases and J by 4 bases, with 7 bases left in between. CDR1 is SGHVS and CDR2 is FNYEAQ in the germline V gene. The CDR3 loop spans 14 amino acids. The CDR3: CASSLAAPYNEQFF. The CDR3 DNA is TGTGCCAGCAGCTTAGCGGCTCCTTACAATGAGCAGTTCTTC.

This clone was picked up a small number of times. The CDR3 bases are TGTGCCAGCAGTTACCTCCGGACAGGGTTGGGCTATGGCTACACCTTC. This gives the protein CASSYLRTGLGYGYTF. J is TRBJ1-2 and V is TRBV6-5; 8 nucleotides agree with TRBD1. The germline V gene has CDR1 MNHEY and CDR2 SVGAGI. V shed 2 bases, J shed 4 bases, and the junction held 9 bases outside the gene matches. This CDR3 is built from 16 residues.